This TCR beta chain was sequenced in a study of blood T cells in healthy people across ages. The J segment lost 6 bases and the V segment lost 0 bases, leaving 15 bases of the junction unmatched. Germline V gene data show CDR1 as SGDLS and CDR2 as YYNGEE. The CDR3 is 19 amino acids. A second PCR of 7 to 11 cycles used a sample-barcoded 5' primer and a J-beta primer mix. TCRdb reprocessed the 5' RACE reads with MiXCR, giving one entry per CDR3 protein. The table records 850,000 to 1,000,000 distinct CDR3 sequences, roughly 51% of them present only once. Sequencing was done on a sample of blood. The V gene is TRBV9, the J gene TRBJ2-3, with 11 bases identical to TRBD2. The receptor was derived from a woman aged 55 to 70 in good health. The CDR3 region has the DNA TGTGCCAGCAGCGTAGCCATACCCCAACTAGCGGGAGAGGAGGATACGCAGTATTTT. It encodes CASSVAIPQLAGEEDTQYF. Supplemented by reference TRBV9 and TRBJ2-3, the full variable domain reads DSGVTQTPKHLITATGQRVTLRCSPRSGDLSVYWYQQSLDQGLQFLIQYYNGEERAKGNILERFSAQQFPDLHSELNLSSLELGDSALYFCASSVAIPQLAGEEDTQYFGPGTRLTVL.